The T cell receptor (beta chain) described here comes from a study of blood T cell repertoires in COVID-19. About the research overall: The cDNA or gDNA used as material had been derived from T cells, B-cell-depleted T cells, or PBMCs.

Per the original methods: How many nucleated cells were present was estimated from reference gene primer amplification. Clones were sequenced by immunoSEQ multiplex PCR, and TCRdb holds only the in-frame ones, with some missing. V and J calls and clone size are as listed in that table; D and trimming were resolved from the DNA. The sample includes under 350,000 clones, roughly 85% of them seen just once. The CDR3 runs 13 residues. V lost 5 bases to trimming and J lost 1 base, with 8 bases between them. The V gene is TRBV12-3 or TRBV12-4, the J gene TRBJ1-1; D possibly corresponds to TRBD1 (6 bases). This clonotype was obtained from a middle-aged woman with acute COVID-19. The sequencing input was PBMCs or T cells enriched from blood (not recorded which). In DNA, the CDR3 is TGTGCCAGCAGTAGGACAGAGAACACTGAAGCTTTCTTT. It codes for CASSRTENTEAFF.